This is a list of T cell receptor beta chains from one sample in a study of blood T cell repertoires in COVID-19. Generated by immunoSEQ multiplex PCR, the TCRdb table keeps only in-frame clones and is missing some. The table shows over 350,000 clones, with more than 85% occurring only once. The sample taken for sequencing was peripheral blood. These receptors were collected from a woman under 40 with acute or convalescent COVID-19. CDR3s include the opening cysteine and the closing phenylalanine or tryptophan. D genes are given only for firm matches. Expanded clones are given a class, and other clones once, few, many or no size at all.

.	TRBV15	TRBD2	TRBJ2-1	TGTGCCACCAGCAGCAGACTAGCGGGGGTGCATGAGCAGTTCTTC	CATSSRLAGVHEQFF
.	TRBV5-6	TRBD2	TRBJ2-7	TGTGCCAGCAGCACCGGGACTAGATTTCAAACGCAGTACTTC	CASSTGTRFQTQYF
.	TRBV6-6	TRBD1	TRBJ1-2	TGTGCCAGCATCGACAGGGGGCTGAACTATGGCTACACCTTC	CASIDRGLNYGYTF
few	TRBV2	.	TRBJ1-4	TGTGCCAGCAGCCCGGGGAGGGGGGCTGAAAAACTGTTTTTT	CASSPGRGAEKLFF
.	TRBV6-1	TRBD2	TRBJ2-5	TGTGCCAGCAGTGACCCTCGGGGGGATGGAGAGACCCAGTACTTC	CASSDPRGDGETQYF
once	TRBV20-1	.	TRBJ1-1	TGCGGGACATTTTGGGACACTGAAGCTTTCTTT	CGTFWDTEAFF
.	TRBV4-1	TRBD1	TRBJ1-2	TGCGCCAGCAGCCAAGACCCCAGGGGGCTGAACTATGGCTACACCTTC	CASSQDPRGLNYGYTF
.	TRBV24-1	TRBD1	TRBJ2-5	TGTGCCACCAGTGATACAGGGGGCCAAGAGACCCAGTACTTC	CATSDTGGQETQYF
.	TRBV3-1/TRBV3-2	.	TRBJ1-6	TGTGCCAGCAGCCAGGGGCAGTCGGACATTCGATCACCCCTCCACTTT	CASSQGQSDIRSPLHF
.	TRBV5-5	TRBD1	TRBJ1-5	TGTGCCAGCAGCTCCTCCGGGACAGCCTATCGGAATCAGCCCCAGCATTTT	CASSSSGTAYRNQPQHF
once	TRBV6-5	.	TRBJ2-1	TGTGCCAGCAGTTACGACGGGGATGAGCAGTTCTTC	CASSYDGDEQFF
.	TRBV6-5	.	TRBJ1-2	TGTGCCAGCAGACAGACAAGTAACTATGGCTACACCTTC	CASRQTSNYGYTF
.	TRBV12-3/TRBV12-4	.	TRBJ1-2	TGTGCCAGCAGTCCCGAGTATGGCTACACCTTC	CASSPEYGYTF
.	TRBV29-1	TRBD1	TRBJ2-3	TGCAGCATACGAGGGGGACAGTCGACAGATACGCAGTATTTT	CSIRGGQSTDTQYF
.	TRBV5-1	TRBD1	TRBJ2-7	TGCGCCAGCAGCTTGACCCCCGACAGGGTACTCGACGAGCAGTACTTC	CASSLTPDRVLDEQYF
.	TRBV29-1	.	TRBJ2-6	TGCAGCGTTGGGGCGGGCCTGGAGAATGCTGGGGCCAACGTCCTGACTTTC	CSVGAGLENAGANVLTF
.	TRBV28	TRBD1	TRBJ1-6	TGTGCCAGCACCGAACAGGGGTCACCCCTCCACTTT	CASTEQGSPLHF
.	TRBV28	TRBD1	TRBJ2-3	TGTGCCAGCAGTTTATACAGGGGTGCAGATACGCAGTATTTT	CASSLYRGADTQYF
.	TRBV6-5	.	TRBJ1-2	TGTGCCAGCAGTCCAGGGCCGTATGGCTACACCTTC	CASSPGPYGYTF
.	TRBV27	TRBD1	TRBJ2-7	TGTGCCAGCAGCCAGGGACAGGTGAACGAGCAGTACTTC	CASSQGQVNEQYF
.	TRBV6-5	TRBD1	TRBJ1-1	TGTGCCAGCAGTTCCTACAGGGGACCTGAAGCTTTCTTT	CASSSYRGPEAFF
.	TRBV6-4	.	TRBJ2-2	TGTGCCAGCAGTGACAGGGGTCACACCGGGGAGCTGTTTTTT	CASSDRGHTGELFF
once	TRBV7-8	.	TRBJ2-3	TGTGCCAGCAGCTTAGAGGCAGGGCGACAGGCAGATACGCAGTATTTT	CASSLEAGRQADTQYF
.	TRBV6-5	.	TRBJ1-2	TGTGCCAGCAGTTATACCGGGACACACTATGGCTACACCTTC	CASSYTGTHYGYTF
.	TRBV30	TRBD2	TRBJ2-7	TGTGCCTGGAGTCGAAGCGGACTAGCGGGGGGGCCCACCTCCTACGAGCAGTACTTC	CAWSRSGLAGGPTSYEQYF